This T cell receptor (beta chain) was recovered during a study of blood T cell repertoires in COVID-19. On the study more broadly: The samples span acute and convalescent COVID-19 from the United States, Italy and Spain. The analysed material was cDNA or gDNA that came from T cells, B-cell-depleted T cells, or PBMCs.

Per the study methods: How many nucleated cells were present was estimated from reference gene primer amplification. Libraries were prepared by immunoSEQ multiplex PCR; TCRdb keeps only in-frame clonotypes and omits some of them. D and trimming were read from the DNA, whereas the V and J calls and clone size are those reported in that table. Seen here are roughly 250,000 clones, around 89% observed once, and the top ten hold roughly 0.8%. With 0 bases removed from V and 7 bases from J, the gap between germline ends came to 11 bases. The CDR3 spans 13 residues. Germline V gene sequence: CDR1 SGHRS, CDR2 YFSETQ.

The sample comprised peripheral blood. The chain combines TRBV5-1 with TRBJ2-7; a weak D match, TRBD2 (5 bases). This TCR derives from a man aged 25 to 40 with acute or convalescent COVID-19. The CDR3 nucleotides are TGCGCCAGCAGCTTGGCGGCCAGAGGGGAGCAGTACTTC. Translating gives CASSLAARGEQYF.